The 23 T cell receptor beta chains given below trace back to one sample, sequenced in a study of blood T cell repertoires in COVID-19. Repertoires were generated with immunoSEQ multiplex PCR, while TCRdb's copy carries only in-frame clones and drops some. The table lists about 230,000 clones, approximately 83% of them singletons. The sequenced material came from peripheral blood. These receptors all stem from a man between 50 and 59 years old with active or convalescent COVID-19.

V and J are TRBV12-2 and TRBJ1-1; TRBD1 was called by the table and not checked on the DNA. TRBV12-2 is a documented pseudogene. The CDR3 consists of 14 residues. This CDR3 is CASRLDRAGTEAFF. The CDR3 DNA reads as TGTGCAAGTCGCCTGGACAGGGCGGGCACTGAAGCTTTCTTT.

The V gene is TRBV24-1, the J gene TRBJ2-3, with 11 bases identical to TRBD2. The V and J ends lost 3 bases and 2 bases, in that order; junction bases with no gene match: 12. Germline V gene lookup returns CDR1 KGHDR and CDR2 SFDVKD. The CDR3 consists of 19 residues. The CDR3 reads CATSDGASGGSLYTDTQYF. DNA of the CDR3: TGTGCCACCAGTGATGGGGCTAGCGGGGGGAGTCTTTACACAGATACGCAGTATTTT.

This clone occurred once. The CDR3 protein is CASSVDPGADTQYF. CDR3 coding DNA: TGTGCCAGCAGCGTAGACCCAGGGGCAGATACGCAGTATTTT. The chain recombines TRBV9 with TRBJ2-3; D is possibly TRBD1 (6 bases). This CDR3 is 14 amino acids long. With 0 bases removed from V and 4 bases from J, the gap between germline ends came to 9 bases. Germline assignment: CDR1 SGDLS and CDR2 YYNGEE. The complete variable domain, with remaining parts taken from reference TRBV9 and TRBJ2-3, reads DSGVTQTPKHLITATGQRVTLRCSPRSGDLSVYWYQQSLDQGLQFLIQYYNGEERAKGNILERFSAQQFPDLHSELNLSSLELGDSALYFCASSVDPGADTQYFGPGTRLTVL.

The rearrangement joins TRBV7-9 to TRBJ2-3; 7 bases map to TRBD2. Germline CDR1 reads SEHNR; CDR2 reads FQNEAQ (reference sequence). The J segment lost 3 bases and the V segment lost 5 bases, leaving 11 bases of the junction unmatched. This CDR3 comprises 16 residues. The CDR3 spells CASSPRGDQWTDTQYF. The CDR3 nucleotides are TGTGCCAGCAGCCCACGGGGGGATCAGTGGACAGATACGCAGTATTTT.

CDR3 sequence (DNA): TGTGCCAGCACGAAAGCGGGGACAACGAACACCGGGGAGCTGTTTTTT. Amino acid sequence: CASTKAGTTNTGELFF. The chain is built from TRBV7-9 and TRBJ2-2; D might be TRBD2 (7 bases). This CDR3 region has 16 residues. The V end lost 7 bases, the J end lost 0 bases, and 15 bases lay between the germline ends. Germline loops: CDR1 SEHNR, CDR2 FQNEAQ (reference sequence).

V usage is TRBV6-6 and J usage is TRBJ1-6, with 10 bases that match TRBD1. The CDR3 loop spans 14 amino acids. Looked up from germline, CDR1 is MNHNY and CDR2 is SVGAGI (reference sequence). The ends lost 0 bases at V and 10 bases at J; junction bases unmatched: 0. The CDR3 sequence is CASSYSGQGSPLHF. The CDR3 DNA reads TGTGCCAGCAGTTACTCGGGACAGGGGTCACCCCTCCACTTT.

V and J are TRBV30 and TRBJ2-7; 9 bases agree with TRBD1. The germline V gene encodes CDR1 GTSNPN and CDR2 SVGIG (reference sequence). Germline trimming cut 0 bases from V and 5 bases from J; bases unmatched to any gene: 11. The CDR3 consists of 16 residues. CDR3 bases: TGTGCCTGGAGTGTATATCGGGACAGGGTATCCCACGAGCAGTACTTC. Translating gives CAWSVYRDRVSHEQYF.

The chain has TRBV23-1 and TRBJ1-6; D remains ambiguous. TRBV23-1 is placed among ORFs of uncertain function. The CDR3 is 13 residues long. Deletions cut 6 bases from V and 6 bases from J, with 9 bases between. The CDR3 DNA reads TGCGCCAGCAGGTTGGGCCCTAATTCACCCCTCCACTTT. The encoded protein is CASRLGPNSPLHF.

The CDR3 DNA reads TGTGCCAGCAGCTTAACAGGCTACGGAAACACCATATATTTT. Translation gives CASSLTGYGNTIYF. The chain uses TRBV7-8 and TRBJ1-3, with D tentatively TRBD1 (5 bases). Germline V lookup: CDR1 SGHVS, CDR2 FQNEAQ. The germline V and J ends were trimmed by 2 bases and 4 bases, with 9 bases remaining between them. The CDR3 sequence is 14 residues long.

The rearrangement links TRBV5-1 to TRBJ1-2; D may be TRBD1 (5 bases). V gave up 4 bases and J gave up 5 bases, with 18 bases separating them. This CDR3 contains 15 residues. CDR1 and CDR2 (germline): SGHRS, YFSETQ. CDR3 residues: CASSPDTTLIYGYTF. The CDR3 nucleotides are TGCGCCAGCAGCCCGGACACCACGCTTATATATGGCTACACCTTC. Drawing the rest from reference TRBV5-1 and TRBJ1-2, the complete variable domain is KAGVTQTPRYLIKTRGQQVTLSCSPISGHRSVSWYQQTPGQGLQFLFEYFSETQRNKGNFPGRFSGRQFSNSRSEMNVSTLELGDSALYLCASSPDTTLIYGYTFGSGTRLTVV.

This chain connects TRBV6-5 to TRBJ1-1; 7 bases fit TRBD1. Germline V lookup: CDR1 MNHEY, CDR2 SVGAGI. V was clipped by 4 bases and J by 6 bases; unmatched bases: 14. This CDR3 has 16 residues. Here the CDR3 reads CASSSTGQPGRAEAFF. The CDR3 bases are TGTGCCAGCAGTTCTACGGGACAGCCGGGTAGGGCTGAAGCTTTCTTT.

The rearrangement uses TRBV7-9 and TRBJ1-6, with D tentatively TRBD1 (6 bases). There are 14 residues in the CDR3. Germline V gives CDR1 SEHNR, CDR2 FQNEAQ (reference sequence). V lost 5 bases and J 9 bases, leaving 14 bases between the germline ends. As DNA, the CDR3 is TGTGCCAGCAGCAGGGCAGGGGAAATTTCACCCCTCCACTTT. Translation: CASSRAGEISPLHF. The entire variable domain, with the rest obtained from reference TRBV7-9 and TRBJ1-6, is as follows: DTGVSQNPRHKITKRGQNVTFRCDPISEHNRLYWYRQTLGQGPEFLTYFQNEAQLEKSRLLSDRFSAERPKGSFSTLEIQRTEQGDSAMYLCASSRAGEISPLHFGNGTRLTVT.

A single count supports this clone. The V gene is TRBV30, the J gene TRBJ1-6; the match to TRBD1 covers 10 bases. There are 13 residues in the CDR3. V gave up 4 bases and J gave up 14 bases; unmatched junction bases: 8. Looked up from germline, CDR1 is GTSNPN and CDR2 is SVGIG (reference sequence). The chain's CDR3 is CAWTRDRGTALHF. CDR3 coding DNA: TGTGCCTGGACCCGGGACAGGGGAACAGCCCTCCACTTT.

The CDR3 bases are TGTGCCACCTTAATCCACCCCCCCCCTTCGACAGGGGTACATTCACCCCTCCACTTT. It codes for CATLIHPPPSTGVHSPLHF. This chain links TRBV24-1 with TRBJ1-6; TRBD1 agrees at 8 bases. Germline V gene data show CDR1 as KGHDR and CDR2 as SFDVKD. With V trimmed by 9 bases and J by 8 bases, 23 bases remained unmatched. The CDR3 runs 19 residues.

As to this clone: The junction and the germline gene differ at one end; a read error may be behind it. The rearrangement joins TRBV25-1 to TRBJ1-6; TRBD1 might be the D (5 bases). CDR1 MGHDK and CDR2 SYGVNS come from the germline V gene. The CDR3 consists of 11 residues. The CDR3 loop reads CASSGGGRPSF. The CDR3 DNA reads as TGTGCCAGCAGTGGCGGGGGTCGGCCCTCCTTT.

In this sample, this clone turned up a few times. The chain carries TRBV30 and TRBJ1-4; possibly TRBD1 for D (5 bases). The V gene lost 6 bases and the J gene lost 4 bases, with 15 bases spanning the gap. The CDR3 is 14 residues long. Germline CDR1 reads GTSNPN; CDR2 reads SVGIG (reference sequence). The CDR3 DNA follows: TGTGCCTGCCTTAAGGGGCATTTTAATGAAAAACTGTTTTTT. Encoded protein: CACLKGHFNEKLFF.

The DNA for the CDR3 is TGTGCCAGTAGTATAACAGCCAATCAGCCCCAGCATTTT. Its protein product is CASSITANQPQHF. The chain links TRBV19 to TRBJ1-5; D not certain. CDR3 length: 13 amino acids. Deletions cut 2 bases from V and 3 bases from J, with 5 bases between. Germline values: CDR1 LNHDA, CDR2 SQIVND (reference sequence).

The CDR3 protein is CASSLVQRPGNTIYF. The CDR3 nucleotides are TGTGCCAGCAGCTTGGTCCAGAGGCCTGGAAACACCATATATTTT. The chain couples TRBV7-2 to TRBJ1-3; no clear D. V gave up 3 bases and J gave up 2 bases, with 11 bases separating them. Looked up from germline, CDR1 is SGHTA and CDR2 is FQGNSA. The CDR3 covers 15 residues.

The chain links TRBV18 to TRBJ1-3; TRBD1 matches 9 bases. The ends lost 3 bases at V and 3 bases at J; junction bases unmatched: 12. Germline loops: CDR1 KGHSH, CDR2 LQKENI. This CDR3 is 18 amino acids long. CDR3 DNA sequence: TGTGCCAGCTCACCTACGGGGACAGGGAGGCCCTTTGGAAACACCATATATTTT. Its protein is CASSPTGTGRPFGNTIYF.

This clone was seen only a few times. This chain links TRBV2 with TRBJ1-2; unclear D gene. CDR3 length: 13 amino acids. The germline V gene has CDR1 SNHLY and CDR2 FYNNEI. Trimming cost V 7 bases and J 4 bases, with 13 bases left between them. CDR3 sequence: CASIESLVYGYTF. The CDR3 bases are TGTGCCAGCATCGAAAGCTTAGTCTATGGCTACACCTTC.

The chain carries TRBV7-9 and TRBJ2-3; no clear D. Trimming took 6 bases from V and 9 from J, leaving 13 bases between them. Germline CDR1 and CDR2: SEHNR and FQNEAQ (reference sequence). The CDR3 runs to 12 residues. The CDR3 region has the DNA TGTGCCAGCAGTCTTGATTTGACAACGCAGTATTTT. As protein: CASSLDLTTQYF.

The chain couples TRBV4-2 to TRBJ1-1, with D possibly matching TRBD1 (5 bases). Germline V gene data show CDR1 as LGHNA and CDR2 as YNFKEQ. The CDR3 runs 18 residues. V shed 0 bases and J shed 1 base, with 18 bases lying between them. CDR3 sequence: CASSQDLQGMTRNTEAFF. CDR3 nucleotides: TGTGCCAGCAGCCAAGATCTCCAGGGAATGACGAGGAACACTGAAGCTTTCTTT.

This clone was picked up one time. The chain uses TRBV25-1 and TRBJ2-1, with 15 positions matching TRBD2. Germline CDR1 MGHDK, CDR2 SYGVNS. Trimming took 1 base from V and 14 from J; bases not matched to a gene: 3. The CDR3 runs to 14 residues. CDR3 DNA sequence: TGTGCCAGCAGTGAATGGGGACTAGCGGGGGGTGAGTTCTTC. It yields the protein CASSEWGLAGGEFF.